The 23 T cell receptor beta chains in this list originate from one sample, sequenced in a study of T cell repertoires in cytomegalovirus infection. One entry per CDR3 protein results from TCRdb running MiXCR on the reads. There are around 740,000 distinct CDR3 sequences in the sample; about 40% occur only once, and roughly 2.9% lies in the top ten. The sample was PBMCs. These receptor sequences come from a human donor in good health (CMV status not recorded). Some clones in this sample may be carry-over from other donors' samples.

The rearrangement links TRBV12-3 or TRBV12-4 to TRBJ1-5; D unresolved. Trimming removed 2 bases at V and 9 bases at J, with 11 bases between. This CDR3 is built from 13 residues. CDR3 sequence: CASSLSGQRPQHF. As DNA, the CDR3 is TGTGCCAGCAGTTTATCCGGCCAGAGGCCCCAGCATTTT.

The chain combines TRBV6-1 with TRBJ2-1; 13 bases are a match to TRBD2. Germline CDR1 MNHNS, CDR2 SASEGT. V was pared by 4 bases and J by 3 bases, with 9 bases of the junction left unmatched. This CDR3 has 18 amino acids. CDR3 in amino acids: CASSGGLAGALGYNEQFF. The DNA of the CDR3 is TGTGCCAGCAGTGGAGGACTAGCGGGAGCCCTAGGCTACAATGAGCAGTTCTTC.

This clonotype was detected ten times or more. The chain uses TRBV7-2 and TRBJ1-2; D unresolved. The germline V gene has CDR1 SGHTA and CDR2 FQGNSA. Trimming took off 2 bases at V and 5 bases at J, with 15 bases between the two ends. The length of the CDR3 is 15 residues. CDR3 in DNA: TGTGCCAGCAGCTTAACGGTCGGCACCTTGTATGGCTACACCTTC. Protein sequence: CASSLTVGTLYGYTF.

There are many counts of this clonotype. The rearrangement links TRBV14 to TRBJ1-1; D uncertain. V was trimmed by 3 bases and J by 2 bases, leaving 4 bases between them. This CDR3 spans 12 amino acids. Germline values: CDR1 SGHDN, CDR2 FVKESK. CDR3 amino acids: CASSHLNTEAFF. Here the CDR3 DNA reads TGTGCCAGCAGCCATCTTAACACTGAAGCTTTCTTT.

V usage is TRBV7-8 and J usage is TRBJ2-1; TRBD2 is a possible D gene (6 bases). Trimming left V 11 bases short and J 7 bases short, with 18 bases between. Germline values: CDR1 SGHVS, CDR2 FQNEAQ. The CDR3 sequence is 13 residues long. The CDR3 region is CAGLRGGGNEQFF. CDR3 nucleotides: TGTGCCGGGCTACGGGGTGGGGGGAATGAGCAGTTCTTC.

There are a few counts of this clonotype. The CDR3 protein is CSVRRDDSGYTF. The CDR3 DNA reads TGCAGCGTCCGCCGGGACGACTCTGGCTACACCTTC. This chain uses TRBV29-1 with TRBJ1-2; tentative D call: TRBD1 (5 bases). V lost 6 bases to trimming and J lost 7 bases, with 15 bases between them. Germline values: CDR1 SQVTM, CDR2 ANQGSEA. The CDR3 runs to 12 residues.

This clonotype was picked up a small number of times. The rearrangement joins TRBV20-1 to TRBJ2-7; 11 bases align to TRBD1. CDR1 and CDR2 (germline): DFQATT, SNEGSKA (reference sequence). V shed 6 bases and J 3 bases; nucleotides not matched to a gene: 10. This CDR3 comprises 15 residues. The CDR3 is CSAQQPGQGVYEQYF. In DNA, the CDR3 is TGCAGTGCCCAACAACCGGGACAGGGGGTCTACGAGCAGTACTTC.

The CDR3 DNA sequence: TGTGCCTGGGGGGACAGGGGGTCTTCTGGAAACACCATATATTTT. Protein: CAWGDRGSSGNTIYF. The chain is built from TRBV30 and TRBJ1-3, with 11 bases matching TRBD1. The CDR3 has 15 amino acids. V shed 5 bases, J shed 1 base, and the junction held 4 bases outside the gene matches. CDR1 GTSNPN and CDR2 SVGIG come from the germline V gene (reference sequence).

The rearrangement uses TRBV29-1 and TRBJ1-2; no definite D call. V lost 8 bases, J lost 1 base, and 8 bases lay in between. This CDR3 region has 11 residues. Germline CDR1 SQVTM, CDR2 ANQGSEA. CDR3 DNA sequence: TGCAGCCTCAGGCTTAACTATGGCTACACCTTC. This codes for CSLRLNYGYTF.

The chain joins TRBV4-1 to TRBJ2-1; D perhaps matches TRBD2 (6 bases). With 4 bases removed from V and 2 bases from J, the gap between germline ends came to 18 bases. The CDR3 contains 17 residues. Germline lookup yields CDR1 MGHRA and CDR2 YSYEKL. The chain's CDR3 is CASSPPPGRGAYNEQFF. The CDR3 nucleotides read TGCGCCAGCAGCCCCCCCCCGGGGCGCGGGGCCTACAATGAGCAGTTCTTC.

The CDR3 here is CASSLDRNQNIQYF. Here the CDR3 DNA reads TGTGCCAGCAGCTTAGACCGCAACCAAAACATTCAGTACTTC. The rearrangement uses TRBV7-9 and TRBJ2-4; D remains unclear. The CDR3 totals 14 residues. V shed 1 base and J shed 5 bases, with 9 bases lying between them. Germline lookup yields CDR1 SEHNR and CDR2 FQNEAQ (reference sequence).

The J gene is TRBJ1-2, the V gene TRBV12-3 or TRBV12-4; D uncertain. With 6 bases removed from V and 7 bases from J, the gap between germline ends came to 21 bases. The CDR3 loop spans 15 amino acids. The CDR3 DNA sequence: TGTGCCAGCAGGAACCTAAGTCCCTCTTCGGTTGGCTACACCTTC. This encodes CASRNLSPSSVGYTF.

There are a few counts of this clonotype. The chain has TRBV10-3 and TRBJ2-1; D ambiguous. With 6 bases removed from V and 6 bases from J, the gap between germline ends came to 15 bases. The CDR3 is made up of 14 amino acids. Germline V gene sequence: CDR1 ENHRY, CDR2 SYGVKD. CDR3 bases: TGTGCCATCAGGGGGATCGGAGATGGCAATGAGCAGTTCTTC. Translation gives CAIRGIGDGNEQFF.

The V call is TRBV12-3 or TRBV12-4, the J call TRBJ1-6, with 10 nucleotides matching TRBD1. V was clipped by 7 bases and J by 10 bases; unmatched bases: 7. This CDR3 contains 14 residues. In DNA form, the CDR3 reads TGTGCCAGCACCCCGACAGGGGGCTTATCACCCCTCCACTTT. It encodes CASTPTGGLSPLHF.

The chain employs TRBV6-6 and TRBJ2-3; D possibly uses TRBD1 or TRBD2 (5 bases each). The germline V gene has CDR1 MNHNY and CDR2 SVGAGI (reference sequence). This CDR3 has 16 amino acids. The germline V and J ends were trimmed by 5 bases and 0 bases, with 15 bases remaining between them. The CDR3 DNA is TGTGCCAGCAGTCCCCCCGGGGCCTCTAGCACAGATACGCAGTATTTT. The encoded protein is CASSPPGASSTDTQYF.

This clonotype showed up just a few times. The chain links TRBV18 to TRBJ1-5, with D maybe TRBD1 (5 bases). The V end lost 8 bases, the J end lost 6 bases, and 14 bases lay between the germline ends. The CDR3 has 13 amino acids. Germline CDR1 KGHSH, CDR2 LQKENI. For the CDR3, the DNA is TGTGCCAGCGCCCAGGGTCCGAGTCAGCCCCAGCATTTT. As protein: CASAQGPSQPQHF. The variable domain in full, with the rest retrieved from reference TRBV18 and TRBJ1-5, is NAGVMQNPRHLVRRRGQEARLRCSPMKGHSHVYWYRQLPEEGLKFMVYLQKENIIDESGMPKERFSAEFPKEGPSILRIQQVVRGDSAAYFCASAQGPSQPQHFGDGTRLSIL.

This clonotype was counted a few times. This chain connects TRBV28 to TRBJ2-2; D is ambiguous. The V gene lost 2 bases and the J gene lost 4 bases, with 11 bases spanning the gap. The CDR3 extends over 15 amino acids. CDR1 and CDR2 (germline): MDHEN, SYDVKM. CDR3 coding DNA: TGTGCCAGCAGTTTAGTTAGCCGTGGCACCGGGGAGCTGTTTTTT. This translates into CASSLVSRGTGELFF.

V and J are TRBV4-2 and TRBJ2-3, with D possibly being TRBD1 or TRBD2 (5 bases each). Germline V gene data show CDR1 as LGHNA and CDR2 as YNFKEQ. The V gene lost 4 bases and the J gene lost 0 bases, with 14 bases spanning the gap. The CDR3 covers 16 residues. The DNA for the CDR3 is TGTGCCAGCAGCCTGTGGGACCGGGGTAGCACAGATACGCAGTATTTT. It specifies CASSLWDRGSTDTQYF.

The sample holds many counts of this clonotype. The genes are TRBV7-2 and TRBJ1-2, with D uncertain. V lost 4 bases and J 10 bases, leaving 16 bases between the germline ends. The CDR3 has 13 residues. From germline, CDR1 is SGHTA and CDR2 FQGNSA. CDR3 sequence: CASSSGLQVVYTF. DNA of the CDR3: TGTGCCAGCAGCTCGGGCCTCCAGGTTGTCTACACCTTC.

This clonotype was recorded many times. The chain carries TRBV7-2 and TRBJ2-7; 7 bases are shared with TRBD1. J lost 3 bases, V lost 5 bases, and 10 bases had no gene match. CDR1 is SGHTA, CDR2 FQGNSA, per germline. The CDR3 consists of 15 residues. The CDR3 region is CASSLHKGQFYEQYF. The CDR3 DNA reads as TGTGCCAGCAGCCTACATAAGGGACAGTTCTACGAGCAGTACTTC.

The rearrangement uses TRBV19 and TRBJ1-1; tentatively, D is TRBD1 (6 bases). Germline lookup yields CDR1 LNHDA and CDR2 SQIVND (reference sequence). V was shortened by 4 bases and J by 1 base, with 16 bases between the two germline ends. The CDR3 runs to 16 residues. The CDR3 is CASSKGLGQTNTEAFF. The CDR3 bases are TGTGCCAGTAGTAAAGGCCTCGGACAGACGAACACTGAAGCTTTCTTT.

This clonotype showed up just a few times. This rearrangement joins TRBV28 to TRBJ1-2; 8 nucleotides match TRBD1. In germline, CDR1 is MDHEN, CDR2 SYDVKM. This CDR3 has 15 amino acids. The V gene end was trimmed by 6 bases and the J gene end by 8 bases; junction bases not matched to a gene: 14. The CDR3 DNA sequence: TGTGCCAGCAGCCCAATACTCGGACAGGGCCGCGGCTACACCTTC. This sequence encodes CASSPILGQGRGYTF.

As regards this clonotype: This may stem from a read error, because a much larger clone lies one nucleotide away. The CDR3 ends on some other residue instead of the conserved phenylalanine or tryptophan, so this is likely a read error. The rearrangement links TRBV7-2 to TRBJ2-3, with D unresolved. The CDR3 is made up of 12 amino acids. V shed 0 bases and J shed 5 bases, with 3 bases lying between them. Germline lookup yields CDR1 SGHTA and CDR2 FQGNSA. The CDR3 nucleotides are TGTGCCAGCAGCTTAGCGGAAGATACGCAGTATATT. Amino acids: CASSLAEDTQYI.